These 4 T cell receptor beta chains were all obtained from the same sample, sequenced in a study of cytomegalovirus exposure and HLA in healthy donors. Vbeta (60) and Jbeta (13) primers were used in the PCR. Generated by immunoSEQ multiplex PCR, the TCRdb table keeps only in-frame clones and is missing some. There are some 140,000 clones in the sample; around 75% occur only once, and 2.5% to 3.5% lies in the top ten. The sequenced sample consisted of PBMCs. These receptors came from a female donor in good health and CMV-seronegative.

The J gene is TRBJ2-3, the V gene TRBV19; D might be TRBD1 (6 bases). Germline CDR1 and CDR2: LNHDA and SQIVND (reference sequence). The V gene lost 2 bases and the J gene lost 4 bases, with 16 bases spanning the gap. CDR3 size: 16 residues. The CDR3 protein is CASSITGPQGADTQYF. The CDR3 bases are TGTGCCAGTAGTATAACAGGGCCTCAGGGCGCAGATACGCAGTATTTT.

V and J are TRBV5-6 and TRBJ2-3; a possible D gene is TRBD1 (6 bases). V was cut by 6 bases and J by 6 bases, with 23 bases left in between. Germline V gene data show CDR1 as SGHDT and CDR2 as YYEEEE. The CDR3 sequence is 16 residues long. The CDR3: CASTDKTGLVGDTQYF. The CDR3 DNA reads as TGTGCCAGCACCGACAAGACAGGCCTTGTAGGGGATACGCAGTATTTT.

The chain has TRBV10-3 and TRBJ1-2; 7 nucleotides match TRBD1. This CDR3 has 14 amino acids. The germline V gene has CDR1 ENHRY and CDR2 SYGVKD. With 10 bases clipped from V and 3 bases from J, the junction kept 11 bases outside the gene matches. CDR3 amino acids: CATQKGGADYGYTF. DNA for the CDR3: TGTGCCACCCAAAAAGGGGGCGCGGACTATGGCTACACCTTC.

V usage is TRBV5-1 and J usage is TRBJ2-2; D possibly corresponds to TRBD2 (5 bases). The CDR3 runs 17 residues. Between the trimmed V and J ends, which lost 0 bases and 4 bases, there was a span of 16 bases. Germline-derived CDR1 and CDR2 are SGHRS and YFSETQ. The CDR3 here is CASSLGPGIDLTGELFF. In nucleotides, the CDR3 is TGCGCCAGCAGCTTGGGGCCCGGGATCGATCTCACCGGGGAGCTGTTTTTT.